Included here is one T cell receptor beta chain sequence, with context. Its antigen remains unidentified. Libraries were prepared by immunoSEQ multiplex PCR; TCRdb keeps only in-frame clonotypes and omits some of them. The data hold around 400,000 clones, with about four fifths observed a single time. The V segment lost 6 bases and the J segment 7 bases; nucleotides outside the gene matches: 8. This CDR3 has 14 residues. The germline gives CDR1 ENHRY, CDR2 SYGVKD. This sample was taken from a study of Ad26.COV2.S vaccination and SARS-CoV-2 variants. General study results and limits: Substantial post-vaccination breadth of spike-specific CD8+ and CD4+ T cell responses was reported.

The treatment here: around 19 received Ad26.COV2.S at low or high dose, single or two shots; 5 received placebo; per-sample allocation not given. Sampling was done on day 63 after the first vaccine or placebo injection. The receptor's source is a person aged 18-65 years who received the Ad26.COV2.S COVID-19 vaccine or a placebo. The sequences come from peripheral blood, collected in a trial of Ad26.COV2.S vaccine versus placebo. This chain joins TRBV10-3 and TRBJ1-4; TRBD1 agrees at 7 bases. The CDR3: CAISRGGRGEKLFF. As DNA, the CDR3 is TGTGCCATCAGCCGAGGGGGCAGGGGTGAAAAACTGTTTTTT.